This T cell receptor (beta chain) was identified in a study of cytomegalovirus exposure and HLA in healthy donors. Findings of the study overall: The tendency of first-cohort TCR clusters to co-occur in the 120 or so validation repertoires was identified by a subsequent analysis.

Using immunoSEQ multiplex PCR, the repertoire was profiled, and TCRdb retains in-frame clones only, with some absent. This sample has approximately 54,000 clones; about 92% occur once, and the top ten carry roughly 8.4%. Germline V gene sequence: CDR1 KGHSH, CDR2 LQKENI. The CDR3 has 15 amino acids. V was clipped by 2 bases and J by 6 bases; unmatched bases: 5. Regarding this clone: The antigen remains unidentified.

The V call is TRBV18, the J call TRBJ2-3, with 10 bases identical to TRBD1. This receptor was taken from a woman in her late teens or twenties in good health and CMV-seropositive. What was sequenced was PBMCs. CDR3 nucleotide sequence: TGTGCCAGCTCACCATTACCGGGACAGGGGGATACGCAGTATTTT. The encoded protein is CASSPLPGQGDTQYF.